The 8 T cell receptor beta chains presented below share a single source sample, sequenced in a study of blood T cell repertoires in COVID-19. Libraries were prepared by immunoSEQ multiplex PCR; TCRdb keeps only in-frame clonotypes and omits some of them. The sample holds some 400,000 clones, more than 75% seen once. The sequenced material came from peripheral blood. The receptors derive from a human donor with acute or convalescent COVID-19. The donor label of this sample is uncertain.

This sequence joins TRBV3-1 (or the pseudogene TRBV3-2) and TRBJ2-1, with 7 positions matching TRBD2. CDR1 is LGHDT, CDR2 YNNKEL, per germline (reference sequence). This CDR3 spans 16 amino acids. J lost 10 bases, V lost 0 bases, and 12 bases had no gene match. CDR3 coding DNA: TGTGCCAGCAGCCAAGATCAAATAGCGGGCGAGGGGGAGCAGTTCTTC. Translating gives CASSQDQIAGEGEQFF.

V and J are TRBV6-1 and TRBJ2-7, with D possibly TRBD1 on 5 matching bases. In germline, CDR1 is MNHNS, CDR2 SASEGT. Trimming removed 2 bases at V and 2 bases at J, with 16 bases between. This CDR3 comprises 16 residues. The DNA for the CDR3 is TGTGCCAGCAGTGAATGGGGCGGCCGGAACACCTACGAGCAGTACTTC. Protein: CASSEWGGRNTYEQYF.

The sample holds one count of this clone. The J gene is TRBJ1-1, the V gene TRBV14; TRBD1 might be the D (5 bases). The CDR3 is 13 amino acids. V was cut by 4 bases and J by 8 bases, with 14 bases left in between. The germline V gene has CDR1 SGHDN and CDR2 FVKESK. CDR3 nucleotide sequence: TGTGCCAGCAGCCCTTACCTTCGGGGGGAAGCTTTCTTT. As protein: CASSPYLRGEAFF.

The chain is built from TRBV4-1 and TRBJ1-5, with D unresolved. V was clipped by 4 bases and J by 0 bases, with 19 bases between them. The CDR3 loop spans 18 amino acids. The germline V gene encodes CDR1 MGHRA and CDR2 YSYEKL. CDR3 nucleotide sequence: TGCGCCAGCAGCCCTACGAGTCAGTCGACGGGTAGCAATCAGCCCCAGCATTTT. This sequence encodes CASSPTSQSTGSNQPQHF.

The V and J genes are TRBV19 and TRBJ1-4; D uncertain. Trimming removed 0 bases from V and 5 bases from J, with 7 bases in between. The CDR3 is made up of 14 amino acids. Germline CDR1 LNHDA, CDR2 SQIVND (reference sequence). The CDR3 here is CASSIDLQNEKLFF. CDR3 in DNA: TGTGCCAGTAGTATAGATTTGCAGAATGAAAAACTGTTTTTT.

A remark on this clone: This specimen includes other DNA sequences encoding the same CDR3. In nucleotides, the CDR3 is TGCAGCGGGCAGGGGAACACTGAAGCTTTCTTT. It yields the protein CSGQGNTEAFF. The chain combines TRBV29-1 with TRBJ1-1; a weak D match, TRBD1 (5 bases). The CDR3 is made up of 11 amino acids. Germline CDR1 is SQVTM and CDR2 is ANQGSEA. With 7 bases removed from V and 1 base from J, the gap between germline ends came to 7 bases.

J is TRBJ1-5 and V is TRBV10-2; 8 positions match TRBD1. The CDR3 has 15 amino acids. The V and J ends lost 5 bases and 6 bases, in that order; junction bases with no gene match: 9. Germline CDR1 WSHSY, CDR2 SAAADI. CDR3 sequence (DNA): TGCGCCAGCAGTCAGGACAGGGCTGGGGGTCAGCCCCAGCATTTT. This sequence encodes CASSQDRAGGQPQHF.

This clone turned up a few times. The CDR3, as DNA: TGTGCCAGCAGACGGACAGGGGAGTATGGCTACACCTTC. This sequence encodes CASRRTGEYGYTF. This chain connects TRBV27 to TRBJ1-2; 9 nucleotides match TRBD1. J gave up 5 bases and V 6 bases, and 4 bases lay outside the gene matches. The CDR3 consists of 13 residues. Germline-derived CDR1 and CDR2 are MNHEY and SMNVEV (reference sequence).